The T cell receptor beta chain described here comes from a study of metastatic and nonmetastatic thyroid tumors. Study information: A comparison of repertoires was made across blood and tumor or nodule tissue from malignant and benign thyroid patients.

Original handling: Clinicopathological groups differed in CDR3, with these differences serving to build a distant-metastasis classifier for papillary thyroid cancer. TCRdb re-analyzed the PCR reads using MiXCR. Here the V and J calls rest on TCRdb's processing, not on the authors' analysis. The repertoire holds 100,000 or so clones, 15% seen once, with 3.6% in the top ten. The V gene lost 6 bases and the J gene lost 0 bases, with 3 bases spanning the gap. The germline V gene encodes CDR1 ENHRY and CDR2 SYGVKD. The CDR3 length is 13 residues. General study findings and limits: When malignant thyroid tumors were compared with benign nodules, TCR beta diversity was reportedly significantly higher in the malignant tumors. This held in both blood and tumor samples.

Patients had received no treatment of any kind before thyroid surgery. Of note for this clone: Its antigen is undetermined.

J is TRBJ1-6 and V is TRBV10-3; D not certain. Material: blood. The source of this sequence is a female donor with papillary thyroid cancer or a benign thyroid nodule (not recorded which). Some clones in this sample may be carry-over from other donors' samples. The CDR3 DNA is TGTGCCATCAGCAGCTCCTATAATTCACCCCTCCACTTT. Its translation: CAISSSYNSPLHF.